This T cell receptor (beta chain) was found in a study of a mutant IDH1 vaccine in newly diagnosed glioma. Sequencing was performed with immunoSEQ multiplex PCR; in TCRdb, only in-frame clones are kept and a portion is missing. Of fewer than 50,000 clones listed, 80% to 95% were seen once; the top ten hold about a sixth. The CDR3 totals 15 residues. V lost 5 bases, J lost 0 bases, and 14 bases lay in between. Germline assignment: CDR1 SQVTM and CDR2 ANQGSEA. This clone was seen a handful of times. Time point reported: baseline, week 1 (first vaccination visit). The sample's treatment: pre-vaccination baseline after standard-of-care therapy.

The specimen comprised PBMCs, sampled from a glioma patient treated with radiotherapy, temozolomide or both. This chain links TRBV29-1 with TRBJ2-1; no clear D. The origin of this receptor is a man aged 18 to 29 with glioma. Written as DNA, the CDR3 is TGCAGCGTTCCGCTTACTTCGAGCTCCTACAATGAGCAGTTCTTC. This gives the protein CSVPLTSSSYNEQFF.